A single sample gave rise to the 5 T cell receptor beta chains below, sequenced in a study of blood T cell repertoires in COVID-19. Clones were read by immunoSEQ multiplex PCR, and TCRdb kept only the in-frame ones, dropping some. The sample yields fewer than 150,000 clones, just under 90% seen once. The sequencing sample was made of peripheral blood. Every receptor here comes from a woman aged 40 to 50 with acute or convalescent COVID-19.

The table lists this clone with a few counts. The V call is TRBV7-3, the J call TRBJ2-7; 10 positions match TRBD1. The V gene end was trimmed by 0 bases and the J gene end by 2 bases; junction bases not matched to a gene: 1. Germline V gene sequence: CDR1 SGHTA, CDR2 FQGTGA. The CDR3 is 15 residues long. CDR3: CASSLTGTGAYEQYF. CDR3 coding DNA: TGTGCCAGCAGCTTAACAGGGACAGGGGCCTACGAGCAGTACTTC.

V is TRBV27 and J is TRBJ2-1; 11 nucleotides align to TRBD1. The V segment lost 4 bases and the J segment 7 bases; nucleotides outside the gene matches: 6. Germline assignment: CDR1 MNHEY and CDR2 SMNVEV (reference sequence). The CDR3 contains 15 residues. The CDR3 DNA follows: TGTGCCAGCAGTTCCCGGGACAGGGGGAGTAATGAGCAGTTCTTC. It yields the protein CASSSRDRGSNEQFF.

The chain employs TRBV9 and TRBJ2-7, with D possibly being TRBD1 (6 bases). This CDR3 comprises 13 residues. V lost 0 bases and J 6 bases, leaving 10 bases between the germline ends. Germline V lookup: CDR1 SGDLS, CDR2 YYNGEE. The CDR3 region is CASSVDSGAEQYF. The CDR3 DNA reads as TGTGCCAGCAGCGTAGATTCAGGGGCCGAGCAGTACTTC.

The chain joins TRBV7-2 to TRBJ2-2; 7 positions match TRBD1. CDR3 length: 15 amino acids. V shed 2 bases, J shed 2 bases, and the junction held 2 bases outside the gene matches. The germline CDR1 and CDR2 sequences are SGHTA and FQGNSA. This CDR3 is CASSLKGGNTGELFF. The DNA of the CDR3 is TGTGCCAGCAGCTTAAAAGGGGGCAACACCGGGGAGCTGTTTTTT. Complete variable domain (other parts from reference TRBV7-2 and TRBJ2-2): GAGVSQSPSNKVTEKGKDVELRCDPISGHTALYWYRQSLGQGLEFLIYFQGNSAPDKSGLPSDRFSAERTGGSVSTLTIQRTQQEDSAVYLCASSLKGGNTGELFFGEGSRLTVL.

CDR3 protein: CASSTGQGRYF. The DNA for the CDR3 is TGTGCCAGCAGCACCGGACAGGGGAGGTACTTC. The chain has TRBV7-9 and TRBJ2-5, with 9 bases aligning to TRBD1. The CDR3 consists of 11 residues. Germline lookup yields CDR1 SEHNR and CDR2 FQNEAQ (reference sequence). V was clipped by 5 bases and J by 13 bases; unmatched bases: 5. The variable domain in full, with the rest retrieved from reference TRBV7-9 and TRBJ2-5, is DTGVSQNPRHKITKRGQNVTFRCDPISEHNRLYWYRQTLGQGPEFLTYFQNEAQLEKSRLLSDRFSAERPKGSFSTLEIQRTEQGDSAMYLCASSTGQGRYFGPGTRLLVL.